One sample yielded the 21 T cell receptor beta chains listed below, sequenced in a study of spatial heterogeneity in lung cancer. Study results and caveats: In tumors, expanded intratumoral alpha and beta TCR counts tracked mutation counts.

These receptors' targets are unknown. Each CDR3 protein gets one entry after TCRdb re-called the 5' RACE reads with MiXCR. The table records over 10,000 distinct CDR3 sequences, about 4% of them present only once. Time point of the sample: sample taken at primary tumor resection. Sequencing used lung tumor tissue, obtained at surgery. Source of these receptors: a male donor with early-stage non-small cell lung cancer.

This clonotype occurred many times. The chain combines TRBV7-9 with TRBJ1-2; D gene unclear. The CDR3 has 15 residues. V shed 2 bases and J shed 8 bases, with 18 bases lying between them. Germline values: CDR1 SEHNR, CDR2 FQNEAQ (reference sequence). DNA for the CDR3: TGTGCCAGCAGCTTAACCGACGTGTGCCGCCTGGGCTACACCTTC. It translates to CASSLTDVCRLGYTF.

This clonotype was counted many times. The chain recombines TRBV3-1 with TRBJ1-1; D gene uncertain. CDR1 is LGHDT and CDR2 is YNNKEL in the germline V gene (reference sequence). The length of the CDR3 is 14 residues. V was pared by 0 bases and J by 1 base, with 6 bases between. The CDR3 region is CASSQDQANTEAFF. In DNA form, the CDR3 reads TGTGCCAGCAGCCAAGATCAAGCGAACACTGAAGCTTTCTTT.

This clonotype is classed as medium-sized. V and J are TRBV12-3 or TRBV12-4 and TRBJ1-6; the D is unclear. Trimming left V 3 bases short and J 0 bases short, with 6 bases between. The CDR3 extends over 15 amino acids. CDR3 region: CASSLESSYNSPLHF. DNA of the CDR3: TGTGCCAGCAGTTTGGAGAGCTCCTATAATTCACCCCTCCACTTT.

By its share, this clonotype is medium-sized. In DNA form, the CDR3 reads TGTGCCAGTAGTTTGGGGACAGCTTCCTATGGCTACACCTTC. Its protein product is CASSLGTASYGYTF. The chain is built from TRBV19 and TRBJ1-2, with 7 bases aligning to TRBD1. This CDR3 region has 14 residues. The germline gives CDR1 LNHDA, CDR2 SQIVND (reference sequence). The V and J ends lost 5 bases and 4 bases, in that order; junction bases with no gene match: 7.

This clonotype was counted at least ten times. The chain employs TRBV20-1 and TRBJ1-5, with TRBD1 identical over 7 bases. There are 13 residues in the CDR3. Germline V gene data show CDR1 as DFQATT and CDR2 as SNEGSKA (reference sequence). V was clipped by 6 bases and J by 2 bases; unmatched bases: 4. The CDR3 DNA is TGCAGTGCGGGACAGTTGGGCAATCAGCCCCAGCATTTT. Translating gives CSAGQLGNQPQHF.

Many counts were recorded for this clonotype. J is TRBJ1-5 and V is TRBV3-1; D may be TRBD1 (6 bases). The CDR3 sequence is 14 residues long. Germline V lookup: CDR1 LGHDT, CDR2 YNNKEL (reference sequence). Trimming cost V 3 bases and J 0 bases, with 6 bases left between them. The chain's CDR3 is CASSQGHSNQPQHF. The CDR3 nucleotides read TGTGCCAGCAGCCAGGGACATAGCAATCAGCCCCAGCATTTT. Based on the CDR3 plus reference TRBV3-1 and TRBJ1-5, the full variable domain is DTAVSQTPKYLVTQMGNDKSIKCEQNLGHDTMYWYKQDSKKFLKIMFSYNNKELIINETVPNRFSPKSPDKAHLNLHINSLELGDSAVYFCASSQGHSNQPQHFGDGTRLSIL.

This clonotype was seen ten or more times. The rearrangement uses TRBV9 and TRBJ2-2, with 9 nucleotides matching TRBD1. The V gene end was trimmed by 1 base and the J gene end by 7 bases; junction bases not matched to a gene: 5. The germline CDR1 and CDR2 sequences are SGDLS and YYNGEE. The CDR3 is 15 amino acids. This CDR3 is CASSVRTGAYGELFF. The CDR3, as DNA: TGTGCCAGCAGCGTAAGGACAGGGGCGTACGGGGAGCTGTTTTTT. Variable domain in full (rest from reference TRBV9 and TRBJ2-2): DSGVTQTPKHLITATGQRVTLRCSPRSGDLSVYWYQQSLDQGLQFLIQYYNGEERAKGNILERFSAQQFPDLHSELNLSSLELGDSALYFCASSVRTGAYGELFFGEGSRLTVL.

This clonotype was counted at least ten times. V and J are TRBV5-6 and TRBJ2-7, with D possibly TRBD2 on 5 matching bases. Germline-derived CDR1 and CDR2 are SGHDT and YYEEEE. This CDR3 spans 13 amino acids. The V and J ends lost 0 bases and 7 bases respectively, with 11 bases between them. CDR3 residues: CASSLGPAGEQYV. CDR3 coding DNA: TGTGCCAGCAGCTTGGGTCCCGCGGGTGAGCAGTACGTC.

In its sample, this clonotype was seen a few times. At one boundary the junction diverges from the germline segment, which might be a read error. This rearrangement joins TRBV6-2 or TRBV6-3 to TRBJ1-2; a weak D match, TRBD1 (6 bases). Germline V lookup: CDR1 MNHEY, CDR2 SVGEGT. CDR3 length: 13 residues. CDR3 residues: CASRGQRLYGDTF. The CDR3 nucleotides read TGTGCCAGCAGGGGACAAAGACTCTATGGCGACACCTTC.

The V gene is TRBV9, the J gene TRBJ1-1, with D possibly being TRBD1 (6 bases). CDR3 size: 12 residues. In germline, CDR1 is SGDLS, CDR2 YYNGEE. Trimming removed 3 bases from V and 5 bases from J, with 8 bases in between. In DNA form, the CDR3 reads TGTGCCAGCAGCGGAGGGGGGACTGAAGCTTTCTTT. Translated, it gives CASSGGGTEAFF.

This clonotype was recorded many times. The CDR3, as DNA: TGTGCCAGCAGCTTAAGTTCTAGCGGGAGAGCTACGCAGTATTTT. Residues: CASSLSSSGRATQYF. The chain recombines TRBV7-3 with TRBJ2-3; 10 nucleotides match TRBD2. The CDR3 is 15 residues long. After removal of 1 base from V and 8 bases from J, the junction contained 6 bases not matched to a gene. Germline values: CDR1 SGHTA, CDR2 FQGTGA.

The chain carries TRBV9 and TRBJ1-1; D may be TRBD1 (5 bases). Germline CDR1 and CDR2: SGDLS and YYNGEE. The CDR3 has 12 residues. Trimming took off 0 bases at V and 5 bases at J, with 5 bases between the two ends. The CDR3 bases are TGTGCCAGCAGCGTAGGGGGGACTGAAGCTTTCTTT. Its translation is CASSVGGTEAFF.

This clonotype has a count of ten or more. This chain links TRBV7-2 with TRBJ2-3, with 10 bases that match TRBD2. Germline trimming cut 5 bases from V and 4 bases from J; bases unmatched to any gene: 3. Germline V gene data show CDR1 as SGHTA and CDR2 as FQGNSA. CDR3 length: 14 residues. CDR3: CASSKAGGPDTQYF. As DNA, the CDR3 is TGTGCCAGCAGCAAAGCGGGAGGGCCAGATACGCAGTATTTT.

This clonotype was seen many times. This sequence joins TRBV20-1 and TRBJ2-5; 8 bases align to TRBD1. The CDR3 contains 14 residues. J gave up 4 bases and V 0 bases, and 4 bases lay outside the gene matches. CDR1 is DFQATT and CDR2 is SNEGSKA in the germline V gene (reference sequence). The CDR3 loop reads CSARDLQGGETQYF. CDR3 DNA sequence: TGCAGTGCTAGAGACCTACAGGGGGGAGAGACCCAGTACTTC.

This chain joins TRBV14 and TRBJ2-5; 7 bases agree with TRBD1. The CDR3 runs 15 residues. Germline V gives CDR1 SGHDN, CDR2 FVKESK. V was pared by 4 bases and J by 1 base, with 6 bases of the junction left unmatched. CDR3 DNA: TGTGCCAGCAGCCTCGGGACAGTCTGCCAAGAGACCCAGTACTTC. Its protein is CASSLGTVCQETQYF.

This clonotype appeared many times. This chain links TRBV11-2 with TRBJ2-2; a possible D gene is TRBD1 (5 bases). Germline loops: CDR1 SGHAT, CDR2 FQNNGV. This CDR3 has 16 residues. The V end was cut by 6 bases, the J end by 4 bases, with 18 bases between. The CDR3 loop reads CASRFPETASTGELFF. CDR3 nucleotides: TGTGCCAGCAGATTCCCGGAGACAGCGTCCACCGGGGAGCTGTTTTTT.

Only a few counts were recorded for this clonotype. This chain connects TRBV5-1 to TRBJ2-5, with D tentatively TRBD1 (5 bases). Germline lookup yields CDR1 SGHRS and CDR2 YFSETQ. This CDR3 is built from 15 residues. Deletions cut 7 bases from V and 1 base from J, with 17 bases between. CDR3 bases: TGCGCCAGCGTCAGAGAGCAGGGCCTCCAAGAGACCCAGTACTTC. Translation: CASVREQGLQETQYF.

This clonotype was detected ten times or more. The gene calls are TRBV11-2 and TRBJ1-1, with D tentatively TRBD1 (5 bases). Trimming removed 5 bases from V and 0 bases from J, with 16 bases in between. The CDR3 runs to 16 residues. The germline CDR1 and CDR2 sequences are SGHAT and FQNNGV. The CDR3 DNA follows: TGTGCCAGCAGCCCTCAGGGCGCGAGTCTGAACACTGAAGCTTTCTTT. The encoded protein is CASSPQGASLNTEAFF.

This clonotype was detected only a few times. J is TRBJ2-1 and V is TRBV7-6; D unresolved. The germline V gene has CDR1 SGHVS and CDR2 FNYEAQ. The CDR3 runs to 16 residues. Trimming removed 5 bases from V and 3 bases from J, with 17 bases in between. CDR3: CASSLRQHGLYNEQFF. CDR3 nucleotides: TGTGCCAGCAGCCTTCGACAACACGGTCTCTACAATGAGCAGTTCTTC.

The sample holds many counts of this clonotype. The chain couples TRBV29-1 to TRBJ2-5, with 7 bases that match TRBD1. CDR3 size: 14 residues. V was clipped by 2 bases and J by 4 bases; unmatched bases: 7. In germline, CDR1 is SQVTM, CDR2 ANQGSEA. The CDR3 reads CSVESQGNRETQYF. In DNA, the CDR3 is TGCAGCGTTGAATCACAGGGGAATAGAGAGACCCAGTACTTC.

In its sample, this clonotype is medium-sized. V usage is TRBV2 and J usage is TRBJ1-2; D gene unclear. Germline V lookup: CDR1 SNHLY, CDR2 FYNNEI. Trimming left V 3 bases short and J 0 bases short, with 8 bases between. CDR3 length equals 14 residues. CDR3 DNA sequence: TGTGCCAGCAGTGAGCTCGGAGCTAACTATGGCTACACCTTC. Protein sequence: CASSELGANYGYTF.